This T cell receptor (beta chain) came from a study of blood T cell repertoires in COVID-19. Produced via immunoSEQ multiplex PCR; TCRdb's table is partial and in-frame only. The sample shows about 130,000 clones, approximately 90% of them seen only once. Trimming cost V 5 bases and J 5 bases; bases outside gene matches: 9. From germline, CDR1 is KGHDR and CDR2 SFDVKD. The CDR3 sequence is 16 residues long. This TCR came from a man aged 50-59 years with COVID-19, enrolled during active disease. Specimen: peripheral blood. The rearrangement links TRBV24-1 to TRBJ2-1, with 9 bases identical to TRBD2. CDR3 DNA: TGTGCCACCAGTGCCCATAGCGGGAGCGGTGACAATGAGCAGTTCTTC. Protein product: CATSAHSGSGDNEQFF.